This T cell receptor (beta chain) was documented in a study of blood T cells in healthy people across ages. Whole-study findings and limits: Older individuals had lower TCR beta diversity per million T cells (the decline was roughly linear). The study lacked donor CMV status, which possibly confounded expanded clonotype changes.

Each sample yielded at least 6 million isolated PBMCs. The CDR3 has 12 amino acids. Worth noting for this clonotype: Its target is not known. One end of the junction does not line up with germline, which may come from a read error.

With a J-beta primer mix and a sample-barcoded 5' primer, a second PCR ran about 6 to 11 cycles. TCRdb independently ran MiXCR on the 5' RACE reads; one entry per CDR3 protein. The data show over 600,000 distinct CDR3 sequences, just over 55% seen once. The clonotype comes from a man aged 35-49 years in good health. The sample consisted of blood. The chain links TRBV12-3 or TRBV12-4 to TRBJ2-5; D not certain. This chain's CDR3 is CASSSIQETQYF. Written as DNA, the CDR3 is TGTGCTAGCAGCTCCATTCAGGAGACCCAGTACTTC.